These 24 T cell receptor beta chains came from one sample sequenced in a study of a mutant IDH1 vaccine in newly diagnosed glioma. Sample time point: week 47, end of study. Every vaccine dose comprised 300 ug of mutant IDH1 20-mer peptide plus topical imiquimod. The antigens for these receptors are not known. Here immunoSEQ multiplex PCR was the method, and the copy in TCRdb shows in-frame clones only, minus some. The sample lists about 94,000 clones, roughly nine tenths occurring once. The specimen comprised PBMCs, sampled from a glioma patient whose treatment included an IDH1 peptide vaccine. The receptors come from a woman aged 50 to 60 with glioma.

The V call is TRBV2, the J call TRBJ2-3; 9 nucleotides match TRBD2. The germline gives CDR1 SNHLY, CDR2 FYNNEI. V was pared by 6 bases and J by 3 bases, with 7 bases of the junction left unmatched. There are 15 residues in the CDR3. CDR3 residues: CASRYSGSRTDTQYF. DNA of the CDR3: TGTGCCAGCAGATATAGCGGGAGTCGGACAGATACGCAGTATTTT. The entire variable domain, with the rest obtained from reference TRBV2 and TRBJ2-3, is as follows: EPEVTQTPSHQVTQMGQEVILRCVPISNHLYFYWYRQILGQKVEFLVSFYNNEISEKSEIFDDQFSVERPDGSNFTLKIRSTKLEDSAMYFCASRYSGSRTDTQYFGPGTRLTVL.

The rearrangement uses TRBV6-5 and TRBJ1-2; maybe TRBD1 (5 bases). This CDR3 is built from 12 residues. Trimming took off 6 bases at V and 4 bases at J, with 9 bases between the two ends. Germline-derived CDR1 and CDR2 are MNHEY and SVGAGI. The CDR3 DNA is TGTGCCAGCAGGGGACCGAGCTATGGCTACACCTTC. Its protein product is CASRGPSYGYTF.

The chain uses TRBV19 and TRBJ1-2; D unclear. The CDR3 is 13 residues long. Between the trimmed V and J ends, which lost 9 bases and 6 bases, there was a span of 17 bases. Germline CDR1 reads LNHDA; CDR2 reads SQIVND (reference sequence). CDR3 amino acids: CASMARATNGYTF. The DNA of the CDR3 is TGTGCCAGCATGGCAAGAGCGACCAATGGCTACACCTTC. The entire variable domain, with the rest obtained from reference TRBV19 and TRBJ1-2, is as follows: DGGITQSPKYLFRKEGQNVTLSCEQNLNHDAMYWYRQDPGQGLRLIYYSQIVNDFQKGDIAEGYSVSREKKESFPLTVTSAQKNPTAFYLCASMARATNGYTFGSGTRLTVV.

The genes are TRBV5-1 and TRBJ2-2; maybe TRBD2 (6 bases). CDR1 and CDR2 from the germline V gene are SGHRS and YFSETQ. Between the trimmed V and J ends, which lost 0 bases and 4 bases, there was a span of 10 bases. The CDR3 is 15 residues long. The CDR3 DNA sequence: TGCGCCAGCAGCTTGGCCCCAGCGGGCACCGGGGAGCTGTTTTTT. Protein sequence: CASSLAPAGTGELFF.

CDR3 sequence reads: CASSLLTSGRYEQYF. The CDR3 DNA is TGTGCCAGCAGCTTATTAACCAGCGGGAGATACGAGCAGTACTTC. The J gene is TRBJ2-7, the V gene TRBV13; TRBD2 matches 8 bases. With V trimmed by 2 bases and J by 4 bases, 7 bases remained unmatched. The CDR3 totals 15 residues. Germline CDR1 reads PRHDT; CDR2 reads FYEKMQ (reference sequence).

The CDR3 DNA reads TGTGCCAGCAGGAGGGGCATGAACACTGAAGCTTTCTTT. It translates to CASRRGMNTEAFF. This rearrangement joins TRBV6-1 to TRBJ1-1, with a weak D call TRBD1 (5 bases). Trimming pared 6 bases from V and 0 bases from J, leaving 8 bases between. The CDR3 has 13 amino acids. In germline, CDR1 is MNHNS, CDR2 SASEGT.

This clone occurred once. This chain connects TRBV18 to TRBJ1-5, with 7 bases lining up with TRBD1. The CDR3 length is 17 residues. Germline-derived CDR1 and CDR2 are KGHSH and LQKENI. V lost 2 bases and J lost 2; bases outside the gene matches: 9. The CDR3 is CASSPSSRTGGNQPQHF. The CDR3 nucleotides are TGTGCCAGCTCACCAAGTAGTAGGACAGGCGGCAATCAGCCCCAGCATTTT. The variable domain in full, completed from reference TRBV18 and TRBJ1-5, reads NAGVMQNPRHLVRRRGQEARLRCSPMKGHSHVYWYRQLPEEGLKFMVYLQKENIIDESGMPKERFSAEFPKEGPSILRIQQVVRGDSAAYFCASSPSSRTGGNQPQHFGDGTRLSIL.

V usage is TRBV30 and J usage is TRBJ2-7; 7 bases align to TRBD1. The CDR3 has 13 residues. Looked up from germline, CDR1 is GTSNPN and CDR2 is SVGIG (reference sequence). Trimming cost V 3 bases and J 6 bases; bases outside gene matches: 8. The CDR3 sequence is CAWSPGQWLEQYF. CDR3 DNA: TGTGCCTGGAGCCCGGGACAGTGGCTCGAGCAGTACTTC.

The chain links TRBV11-2 to TRBJ1-2; D is uncertain. The V end lost 1 base, the J end lost 4 bases, and 7 bases lay between the germline ends. From germline, CDR1 is SGHAT and CDR2 FQNNGV. This CDR3 has 13 residues. The CDR3 nucleotides read TGTGCCAGCAGCTTAGGGCGGCTCTATGGCTACACCTTC. Amino acid sequence: CASSLGRLYGYTF.

The genes are TRBV10-3 and TRBJ1-5; 9 bases map to TRBD1. This CDR3 has 15 residues. Germline V gene lookup returns CDR1 ENHRY and CDR2 SYGVKD. The J segment lost 2 bases and the V segment lost 1 base, leaving 0 bases of the junction unmatched. The CDR3 sequence is CAISEWDRGNQPQHF. The CDR3 DNA reads as TGTGCCATCAGTGAGTGGGACAGGGGCAATCAGCCCCAGCATTTT.

The chain employs TRBV2 and TRBJ2-2; perhaps D is TRBD1 or TRBD2 (5 bases each). This CDR3 is built from 17 residues. V lost 2 bases and J lost 0, with 13 bases in between. Germline V gives CDR1 SNHLY, CDR2 FYNNEI. CDR3 sequence (DNA): TGTGCCAGCAGTGAACCCCGGGACGGACCGAACACCGGGGAGCTGTTTTTT. Translating it yields CASSEPRDGPNTGELFF.

The rearrangement links TRBV2 to TRBJ1-2; D is undetermined. Germline loops: CDR1 SNHLY, CDR2 FYNNEI. The CDR3 is 12 amino acids. Trimming shortened V by 1 base and J by 3 bases, and 3 bases separated the two germline ends. In DNA, the CDR3 is TGTGCCAGCAGTGAAGAGGACTATGGCTACACCTTC. This gives the protein CASSEEDYGYTF.

The DNA for the CDR3 is TGTGCCAGCACCCGGGGGGATGGCTACACCTTC. Translating it yields CASTRGDGYTF. The chain joins TRBV2 to TRBJ1-2; D is possibly TRBD1 (5 bases). The CDR3 contains 11 residues. Germline values: CDR1 SNHLY, CDR2 FYNNEI. Trimming left V 7 bases short and J 6 bases short, with 9 bases between.

This clone was picked up one time. J is TRBJ2-4 and V is TRBV6-1; D unclear. The ends were cut back, 8 bases at V and 2 bases at J, with 16 bases in the middle. Germline values: CDR1 MNHNS, CDR2 SASEGT. The length of the CDR3 is 15 residues. CDR3 in DNA: TGTGCCAGCTACCGTGTAAGGGCACCCAAAAACATTCAGTACTTC. It encodes CASYRVRAPKNIQYF.

V is TRBV7-9 and J is TRBJ1-4, with no clear D. Germline loops: CDR1 SEHNR, CDR2 FQNEAQ (reference sequence). Trimming took 2 bases from V and 5 from J, leaving 9 bases between them. The CDR3 loop spans 14 amino acids. The CDR3 is CASSLSAHNEKLFF. In DNA form, the CDR3 reads TGTGCCAGCAGCTTAAGCGCTCACAATGAAAAACTGTTTTTT.

The chain joins TRBV27 to TRBJ2-7, with 9 bases that match TRBD1. Germline assignment: CDR1 MNHEY and CDR2 SMNVEV (reference sequence). V was clipped by 7 bases and J by 2 bases; unmatched bases: 6. The CDR3 is 14 amino acids. This CDR3 is CASTSWDRAYEQYF. CDR3 coding DNA: TGTGCCAGCACCTCCTGGGACAGGGCCTACGAGCAGTACTTC.

V gene TRBV6-5 combines with J gene TRBJ2-1; 10 nucleotides align to TRBD2. The V gene's germline CDR1 is MNHEY and CDR2 SVGAGI. Trimming took 8 bases from V and 7 from J; bases not matched to a gene: 5. This CDR3 spans 13 amino acids. The CDR3 nucleotides read TGTGCCAGCGGGACTAGCGTTGAAAATGAGCAGTTCTTC. It translates to CASGTSVENEQFF.

This clone has only one observation. V gene TRBV12-2 combines with J gene TRBJ1-5; TRBD1, as called in the table, went unchecked against the DNA. TRBV12-2 has pseudogene status. This CDR3 comprises 21 residues. The CDR3 is CASRQGGTGGPKCDSNQPQHF. CDR3 DNA sequence: TGTGCAAGTCGCCAAGGCGGGACAGGCGGCCCGAAGTGTGATAGCAATCAGCCCCAGCATTTT.

The rearrangement links TRBV7-3 to TRBJ2-1, with D maybe TRBD1 (5 bases). The V gene lost 2 bases and the J gene lost 0 bases, with 8 bases spanning the gap. Germline V lookup: CDR1 SGHTA, CDR2 FQGTGA. This CDR3 comprises 15 residues. CDR3 region: CASSLRTSSYNEQFF. Here the CDR3 DNA reads TGTGCCAGCAGCTTACGGACAAGCTCCTACAATGAGCAGTTCTTC.

V gene TRBV28 combines with J gene TRBJ1-1; D not certain. The length of the CDR3 is 14 residues. CDR1 is MDHEN and CDR2 is SYDVKM in the germline V gene. V lost 6 bases and J lost 0, with 11 bases in between. CDR3 bases: TGTGCCAGCAGACAAACCGGGCTGAACACTGAAGCTTTCTTT. Translated: CASRQTGLNTEAFF.

V and J are TRBV30 and TRBJ1-2; D uncertain. The CDR3 contains 13 residues. Germline V gene data show CDR1 as GTSNPN and CDR2 as SVGIG (reference sequence). V was trimmed by 0 bases and J by 8 bases, leaving 13 bases between them. CDR3 loop: CAWSVPLGRGYTF. The CDR3 DNA is TGTGCCTGGAGTGTACCTCTAGGGCGGGGCTACACCTTC.

V is TRBV9 and J is TRBJ2-3; 9 nucleotides line up with TRBD2. V was pared by 2 bases and J by 6 bases, with 4 bases of the junction left unmatched. This CDR3 spans 14 amino acids. Germline CDR1 SGDLS, CDR2 YYNGEE. The CDR3, as DNA: TGTGCCAGCAGCGTTAGCGGGAGAGCGGATACGCAGTATTTT. Translation gives CASSVSGRADTQYF.

This clone has just a few counts. This chain links TRBV10-2 with TRBJ1-5, with 8 bases identical to TRBD1. Unmatched junction bases numbered 6, after V lost 4 bases and J lost 4 bases. Germline values: CDR1 WSHSY, CDR2 SAAADI. The CDR3 spans 15 residues. DNA of the CDR3: TGCGCCAGCAGTGTTCTGACAGGGGCTAATCAGCCCCAGCATTTT. Protein sequence: CASSVLTGANQPQHF.

For this clone: The same CDR3 also results from other DNA sequences found in this sample. This chain joins TRBV7-9 and TRBJ2-7, with D unresolved. The CDR3 extends over 14 amino acids. Germline V gene lookup returns CDR1 SEHNR and CDR2 FQNEAQ (reference sequence). Trimming shortened V by 6 bases and J by 2 bases, and 14 bases separated the two germline ends. The CDR3 loop is CASSFSDGPYEQYF. Written as DNA, the CDR3 is TGTGCCAGCAGTTTCTCGGATGGACCCTACGAGCAGTACTTC. Variable domain in full (rest from reference TRBV7-9 and TRBJ2-7): DTGVSQNPRHKITKRGQNVTFRCDPISEHNRLYWYRQTLGQGPEFLTYFQNEAQLEKSRLLSDRFSAERPKGSFSTLEIQRTEQGDSAMYLCASSFSDGPYEQYFGPGTRLTVT.